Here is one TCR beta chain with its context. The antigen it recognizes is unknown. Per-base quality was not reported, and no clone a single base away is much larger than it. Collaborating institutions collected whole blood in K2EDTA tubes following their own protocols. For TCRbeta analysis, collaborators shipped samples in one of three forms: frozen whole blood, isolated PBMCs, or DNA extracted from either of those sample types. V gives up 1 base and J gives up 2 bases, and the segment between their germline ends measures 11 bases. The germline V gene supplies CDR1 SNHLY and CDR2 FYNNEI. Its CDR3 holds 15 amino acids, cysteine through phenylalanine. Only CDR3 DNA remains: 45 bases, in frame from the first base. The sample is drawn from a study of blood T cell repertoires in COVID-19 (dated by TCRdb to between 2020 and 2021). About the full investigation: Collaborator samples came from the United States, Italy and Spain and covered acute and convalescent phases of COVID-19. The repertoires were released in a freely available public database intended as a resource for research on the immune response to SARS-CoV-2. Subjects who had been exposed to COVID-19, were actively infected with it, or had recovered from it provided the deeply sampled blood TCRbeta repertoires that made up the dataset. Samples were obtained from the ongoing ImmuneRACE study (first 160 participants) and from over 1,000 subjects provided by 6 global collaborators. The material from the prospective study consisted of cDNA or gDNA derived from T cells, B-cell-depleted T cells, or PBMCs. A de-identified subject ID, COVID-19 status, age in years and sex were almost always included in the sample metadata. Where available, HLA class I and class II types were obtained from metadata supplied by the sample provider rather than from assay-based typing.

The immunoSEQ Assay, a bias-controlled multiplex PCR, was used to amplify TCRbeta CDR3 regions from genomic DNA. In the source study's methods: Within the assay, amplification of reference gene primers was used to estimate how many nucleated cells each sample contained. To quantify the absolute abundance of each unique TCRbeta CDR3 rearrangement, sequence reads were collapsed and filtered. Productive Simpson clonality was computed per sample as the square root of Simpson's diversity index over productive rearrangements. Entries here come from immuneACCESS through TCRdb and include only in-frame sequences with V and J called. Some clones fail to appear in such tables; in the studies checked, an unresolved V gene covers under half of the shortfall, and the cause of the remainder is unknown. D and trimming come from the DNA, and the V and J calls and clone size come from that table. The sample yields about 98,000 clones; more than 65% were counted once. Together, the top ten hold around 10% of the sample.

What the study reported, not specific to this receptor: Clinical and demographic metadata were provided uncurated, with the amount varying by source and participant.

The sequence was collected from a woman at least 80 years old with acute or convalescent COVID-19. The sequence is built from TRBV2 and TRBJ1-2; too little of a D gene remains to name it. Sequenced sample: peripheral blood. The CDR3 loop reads CASSEGAEGNYGYTF. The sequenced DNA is TGTGCCAGCAGTGAAGGGGCGGAGGGAAACTATGGCTACACCTTC. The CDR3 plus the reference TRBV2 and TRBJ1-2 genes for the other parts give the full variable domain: EPEVTQTPSHQVTQMGQEVILRCVPISNHLYFYWYRQILGQKVEFLVSFYNNEISEKSEIFDDQFSVERPDGSNFTLKIRSTKLEDSAMYFCASSEGAEGNYGYTFGSGTRLTVV.